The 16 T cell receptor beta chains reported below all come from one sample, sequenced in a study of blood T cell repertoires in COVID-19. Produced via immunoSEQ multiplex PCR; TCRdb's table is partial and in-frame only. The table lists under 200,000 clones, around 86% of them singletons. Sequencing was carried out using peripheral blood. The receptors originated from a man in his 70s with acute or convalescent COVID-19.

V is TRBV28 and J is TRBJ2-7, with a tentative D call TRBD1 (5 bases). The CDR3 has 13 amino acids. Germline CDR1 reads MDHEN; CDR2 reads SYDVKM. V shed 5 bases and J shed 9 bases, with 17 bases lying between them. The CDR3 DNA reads TGTGCCAGCAGTCTAAGGACACCTTTGACGCAGTACTTC. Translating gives CASSLRTPLTQYF.

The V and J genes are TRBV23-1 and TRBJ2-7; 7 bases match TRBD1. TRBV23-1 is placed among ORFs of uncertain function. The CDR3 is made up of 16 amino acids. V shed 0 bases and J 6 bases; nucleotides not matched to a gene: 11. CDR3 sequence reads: CASSQSGQKPPCEQYF. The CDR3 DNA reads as TGCGCCAGCAGTCAATCGGGACAGAAGCCTCCTTGCGAGCAGTACTTC.

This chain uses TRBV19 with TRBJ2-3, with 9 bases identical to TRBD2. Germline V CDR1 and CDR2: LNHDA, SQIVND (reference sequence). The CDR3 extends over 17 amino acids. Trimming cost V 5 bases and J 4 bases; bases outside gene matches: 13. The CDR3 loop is CASSPAGRGGIPDTQYF. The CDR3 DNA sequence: TGTGCCAGTAGTCCCGCCGGGCGGGGGGGCATCCCAGATACGCAGTATTTT.

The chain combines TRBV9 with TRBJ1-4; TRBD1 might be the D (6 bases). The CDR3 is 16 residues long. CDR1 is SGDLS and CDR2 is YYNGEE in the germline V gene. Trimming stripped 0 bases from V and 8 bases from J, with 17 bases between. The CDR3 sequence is CASSVGQDPTYEKLFF. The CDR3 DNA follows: TGTGCCAGCAGCGTAGGACAGGACCCAACCTACGAAAAACTGTTTTTT.

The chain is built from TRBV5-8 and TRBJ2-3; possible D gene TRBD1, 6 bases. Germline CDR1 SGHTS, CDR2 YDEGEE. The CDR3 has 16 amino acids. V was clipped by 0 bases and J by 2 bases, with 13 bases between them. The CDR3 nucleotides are TGTGCCAGCAGCTTGGGACAGGTCGTTTTCACAGATACGCAGTATTTT. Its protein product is CASSLGQVVFTDTQYF.

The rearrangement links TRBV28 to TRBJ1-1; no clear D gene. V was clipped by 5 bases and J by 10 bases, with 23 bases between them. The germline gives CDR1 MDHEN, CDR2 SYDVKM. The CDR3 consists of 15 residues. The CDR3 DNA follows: TGTGCCAGCAGTCTCCCCGGGGAGGCTACCTCTTTAGCTTTCTTT. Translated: CASSLPGEATSLAFF.

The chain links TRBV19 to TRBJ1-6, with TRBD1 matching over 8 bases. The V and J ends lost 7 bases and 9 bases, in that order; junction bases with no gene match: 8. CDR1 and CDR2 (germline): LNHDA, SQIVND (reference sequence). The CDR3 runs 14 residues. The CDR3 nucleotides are TGTGCCAGTACCAACACAGGGGGATCTTCACCCCTCCACTTT. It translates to CASTNTGGSSPLHF.

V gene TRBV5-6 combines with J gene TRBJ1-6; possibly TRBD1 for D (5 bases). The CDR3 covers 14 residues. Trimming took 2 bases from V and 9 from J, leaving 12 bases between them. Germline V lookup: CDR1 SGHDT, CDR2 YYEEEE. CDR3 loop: CASSLGRGGSPLHF. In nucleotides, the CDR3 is TGTGCCAGCAGCTTAGGAAGGGGAGGTTCACCCCTCCACTTT.

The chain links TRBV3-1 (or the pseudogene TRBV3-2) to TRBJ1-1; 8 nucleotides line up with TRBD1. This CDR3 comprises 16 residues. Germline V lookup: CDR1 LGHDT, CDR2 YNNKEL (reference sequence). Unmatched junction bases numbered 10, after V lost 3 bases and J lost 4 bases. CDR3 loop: CASSHPDREFSTEAFF. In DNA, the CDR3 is TGTGCCAGCAGCCACCCGGACAGGGAATTCAGCACTGAAGCTTTCTTT.

CDR3 nucleotides: TGCGCCAGCAGCTTGGCCGGGACTACCGACATTAAGGAGCAGTTCTTC. The encoded protein is CASSLAGTTDIKEQFF. V is TRBV5-1 and J is TRBJ2-1; 7 bases are a match to TRBD2. The germline CDR1 and CDR2 sequences are SGHRS and YFSETQ. The V segment lost 0 bases and the J segment 10 bases; nucleotides outside the gene matches: 13. The CDR3 consists of 16 residues.

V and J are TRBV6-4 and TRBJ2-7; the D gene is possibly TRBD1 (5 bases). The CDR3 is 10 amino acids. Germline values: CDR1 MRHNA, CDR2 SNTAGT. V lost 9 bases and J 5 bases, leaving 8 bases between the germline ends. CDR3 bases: TGTGCCAGTCAGGGTAACGAGCAGTACTTC. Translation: CASQGNEQYF.

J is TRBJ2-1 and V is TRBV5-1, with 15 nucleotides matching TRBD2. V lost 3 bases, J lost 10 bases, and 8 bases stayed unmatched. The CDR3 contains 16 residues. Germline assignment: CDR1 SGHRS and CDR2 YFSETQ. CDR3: CASSSSGLAGGREQFF. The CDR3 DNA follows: TGCGCCAGCAGCTCCTCCGGACTAGCGGGAGGGAGGGAGCAGTTCTTC.

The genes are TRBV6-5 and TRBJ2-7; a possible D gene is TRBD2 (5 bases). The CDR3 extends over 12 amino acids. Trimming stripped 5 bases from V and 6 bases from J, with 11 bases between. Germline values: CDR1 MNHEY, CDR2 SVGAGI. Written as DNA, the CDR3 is TGTGCCAGCAGTCGGGGTACTCCCGAGCAGTACTTC. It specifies CASSRGTPEQYF.

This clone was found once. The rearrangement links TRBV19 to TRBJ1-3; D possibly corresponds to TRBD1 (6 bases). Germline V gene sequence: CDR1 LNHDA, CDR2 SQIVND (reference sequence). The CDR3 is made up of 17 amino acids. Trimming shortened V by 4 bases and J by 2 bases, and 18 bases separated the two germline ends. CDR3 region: CASSRRTVPGTGNTIYF. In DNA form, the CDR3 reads TGTGCCAGTAGTAGACGGACAGTTCCAGGCACTGGAAACACCATATATTTT.

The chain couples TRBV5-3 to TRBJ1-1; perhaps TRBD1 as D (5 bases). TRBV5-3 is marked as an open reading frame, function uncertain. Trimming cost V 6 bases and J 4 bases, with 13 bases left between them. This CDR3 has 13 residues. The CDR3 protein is CARIEGEGTEAFF. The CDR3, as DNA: TGTGCCAGAATAGAAGGGGAGGGCACTGAAGCTTTCTTT.

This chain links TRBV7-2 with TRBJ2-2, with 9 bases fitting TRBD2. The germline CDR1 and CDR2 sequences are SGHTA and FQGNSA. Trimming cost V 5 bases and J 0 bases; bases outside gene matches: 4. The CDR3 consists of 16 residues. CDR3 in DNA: TGTGCCAGCAGCCCGGTAGCGGGAGCGAACACCGGGGAGCTGTTTTTT. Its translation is CASSPVAGANTGELFF.